This is a list of T cell receptor beta chains from one sample in a study of blood T cell repertoires in COVID-19. Profiled with immunoSEQ multiplex PCR; TCRdb holds only in-frame clones, not every one. The sample contains over 200,000 clones, 70% to 90% of which appear only once. The sequencing sample was made of PBMCs or T cells enriched from blood (not recorded which). The receptors derive from a woman between 50 and 59 years old who had recovered from COVID-19. Both conserved end residues are part of each CDR3. The D gene is left open where the match is weak. Clone size appears in some rows only: once, few, many, or a class for an expanded clone.

CASTSGTSIYEQFF,TGTGCCTCAACCTCCGGGACTAGCATCTATGAGCAGTTCTTC,-,TRBD2,TRBV2,TRBJ2-1
CASSLAGGQGEKLFF,TGCGCCAGCAGCTTGGCCGGGGGTCAGGGAGAAAAACTGTTTTTT,-,-,TRBV5-1,TRBJ1-4
CASSQDRVANTGELFF,TGTGCCAGCAGCCAGGACAGGGTCGCGAACACCGGGGAGCTGTTTTTT,-,TRBD1,TRBV3-1/TRBV3-2,TRBJ2-2
CASSPTKGVGEQFF,TGTGCCAGCTCACCAACGAAGGGAGTAGGTGAGCAGTTCTTC,-,-,TRBV18,TRBJ2-1
CASRRGGPNEQFF,TGTGCCAGCAGGCGGGGGGGGCCCAATGAGCAGTTCTTC,few,TRBD2,TRBV28,TRBJ2-1
CAWMDRSPRNTIYF,TGTGCCTGGATGGACAGATCTCCTCGAAACACCATATATTTT,-,-,TRBV30,TRBJ1-3
CASSATSGRYEQYF,TGTGCCAGCAGTGCCACTAGCGGGCGGTACGAGCAGTACTTC,-,TRBD2,TRBV2,TRBJ2-7
CASSEITNYGYTF,TGTGCCAGCAGTGAAATAACTAACTATGGCTACACCTTC,-,-,TRBV6-1,TRBJ1-2
CASNFGETQYF,TGTGCCAGCAACTTCGGAGAGACCCAGTACTTC,-,-,TRBV28,TRBJ2-5
CASSPRGLGQNTEAFF,TGCGCCAGCAGCCCAAGAGGATTGGGACAAAACACTGAAGCTTTCTTT,-,-,TRBV4-1,TRBJ1-1
CASSFNPRGGTQYF,TGTGCCAGCAGTTTCAACCCCCGGGGGGGTACGCAGTATTTT,few,TRBD2,TRBV27,TRBJ2-3
CASSPVAEGTQPQHF,TGTGCCAGCAGTCCAGTCGCGGAGGGGACTCAGCCCCAGCATTTT,-,-,TRBV28,TRBJ1-5
CASSNYAGELFF,TGTGCCAGCTCTAATTACGCCGGGGAGCTGTTTTTT,-,-,TRBV28,TRBJ2-2
CASSLPGKRESYEQYF,TGTGCCAGCAGTTTACCTGGCAAGCGGGAAAGCTACGAGCAGTACTTC,-,TRBD2,TRBV28,TRBJ2-7
CASLLAGGREQYF,TGTGCCAGCCTTTTAGCGGGAGGGCGAGAGCAGTACTTC,-,TRBD2,TRBV5-6,TRBJ2-7
CAWSSTRTQGVHSNQPQHF,TGTGCCTGGAGTTCTACTCGTACCCAGGGGGTACATAGCAATCAGCCCCAGCATTTT,-,TRBD1,TRBV30,TRBJ1-5
CASSPLGGETQYF,TGTGCCAGCAGTCCCCTGGGGGGGGAGACCCAGTACTTC,-,TRBD2,TRBV12-3/TRBV12-4,TRBJ2-5
CASSFSLNQPQHF,TGTGCCAGCAGTTTTAGCCTCAATCAGCCCCAGCATTTT,-,-,TRBV12-3/TRBV12-4,TRBJ1-5
CAWSESNYGYTF,TGTGCCTGGAGTGAGAGTAACTATGGCTACACCTTC,-,-,TRBV30,TRBJ1-2
CASSEALGQGGGAGYTF,TGTGCCAGCAGTGAAGCGCTGGGGCAGGGGGGCGGTGCAGGCTACACCTTC,-,TRBD1,TRBV6-1,TRBJ1-2
CASSLGWEYEQYF,TGCGCCAGCAGCTTGGGGTGGGAGTACGAGCAGTACTTC,-,-,TRBV5-1,TRBJ2-7
CAISASRPGTGGNEQFF,TGTGCCATCAGTGCGAGTCGTCCGGGCACGGGGGGCAATGAGCAGTTCTTC,-,TRBD2,TRBV10-3,TRBJ2-1
CASSAYSGRAYEQYF,TGTGCCAGCAGCGCATATAGCGGGAGGGCTTACGAGCAGTACTTC,-,TRBD2,TRBV9,TRBJ2-7
CASSYSLAGYQETQYF,TGTGCCAGCAGTTACTCACTAGCGGGGTACCAAGAGACCCAGTACTTC,-,TRBD2,TRBV6-5,TRBJ2-5
CASGGTSGSRDNEQFF,TGTGCCAGCGGGGGGACTAGCGGGAGTAGGGACAATGAGCAGTTCTTC,-,TRBD2,TRBV2,TRBJ2-1
CASSYSSVPGNTIYF,TGTGCCAGCAGTTACTCGTCAGTACCAGGAAACACCATATATTTT,-,-,TRBV6-5,TRBJ1-3
CASRDRGQRQPQHF,TGTGCCAGCAGGGACAGGGGGCAGCGACAGCCCCAGCATTTT,-,TRBD1,TRBV2,TRBJ1-5
CASRPLRGQQPQHF,TGTGCCAGTAGGCCCCTCAGGGGGCAACAGCCCCAGCATTTT,-,TRBD1,TRBV19,TRBJ1-5
CASSLGPQGEQYF,TGTGCCAGCAGCCTCGGTCCCCAGGGCGAGCAGTACTTC,-,-,TRBV7-3,TRBJ2-7
CASSLEVQTGGEQFF,TGTGCCAGCAGCTTAGAAGTCCAGACGGGGGGTGAGCAGTTCTTC,-,TRBD2,TRBV11-2,TRBJ2-1
CASSYPPAGTGSF,TGTGCCAGCAGTTACCCCCCGGCGGGGACAGGATCCTTC,-,TRBD1,TRBV6-2/TRBV6-3,TRBJ2-7
CASSQGFAGAGADTQYF,TGCGCCAGCAGCCAAGGGTTCGCGGGAGCGGGCGCAGATACGCAGTATTTT,-,TRBD2,TRBV4-1,TRBJ2-3
CASSMGQTYQPQHF,TGTGCCAGCTCCATGGGACAGACCTATCAGCCCCAGCATTTT,few,TRBD1,TRBV18,TRBJ1-5
CASSPQGNTEAFF,TGTGCCAGCAGCCCCCAGGGGAACACTGAAGCTTTCTTT,-,-,TRBV3-1/TRBV3-2,TRBJ1-1
CASSSGQVIETQYF,TGTGCCAGCAGCTCGGGACAGGTCATAGAGACCCAGTACTTC,-,TRBD1,TRBV7-2,TRBJ2-5
CASSLRGTSDTGELFF,TGTGCCAGCAGTTTACGAGGGACTAGCGACACCGGGGAGCTGTTTTTT,-,TRBD2,TRBV28,TRBJ2-2
CASGLGGGSYNEQFF,TGTGCTAGTGGTTTGGGGGGAGGATCCTACAATGAGCAGTTCTTC,-,-,TRBV12-5,TRBJ2-1
CASSSRRTSGSESRKETQYF,TGTGCCAGCAGTTCCCGCCGGACTAGCGGGAGTGAATCGAGGAAAGAGACCCAGTACTTC,-,TRBD2,TRBV27,TRBJ2-5
CASSLVVAGQETQYF,TGCGCCAGCAGCTTGGTAGTAGCGGGCCAAGAGACCCAGTACTTC,-,TRBD2,TRBV5-1,TRBJ2-5
CASSIHSLTGGETQYF,TGTGCCAGTAGTATCCACTCGTTGACAGGGGGCGAGACCCAGTACTTC,-,TRBD1,TRBV19,TRBJ2-5
CASSLIPSFSRTGELFF,TGTGCCAGCAGTTTAATCCCTAGTTTCTCCCGGACCGGGGAGCTGTTTTTT,-,-,TRBV27,TRBJ2-2
CASSQAIQANTEAFF,TGTGCCAGCAGCCAAGCAATTCAGGCAAACACTGAAGCTTTCTTT,-,-,TRBV14,TRBJ1-1
CASRRDRAYNEQFF,TGTGCCAGCAGGCGCGACAGGGCTTACAATGAGCAGTTCTTC,-,TRBD1,TRBV2,TRBJ2-1
CAISESASGSPKFF,TGTGCCATCAGTGAGTCGGCTAGCGGGAGCCCTAAGTTCTTC,-,TRBD2,TRBV10-3,TRBJ2-1
CASSDPGGVGQFF,TGTGCCAGCAGTGATCCAGGAGGAGTAGGGCAGTTCTTC,-,-,TRBV6-1,TRBJ2-1
CASSPTTGPGELFF,TGCGCCAGCAGCCCGACGACAGGGCCCGGGGAGCTGTTTTTT,-,TRBD1,TRBV5-1,TRBJ2-2
CASSLVRDSGYTF,TGTGCCAGCAGCTTGGTACGGGACAGTGGCTACACCTTC,once,TRBD1,TRBV5-6,TRBJ1-2
CASRDRFEAYEQYF,TGTGCCAGCAGGGATCGGTTCGAGGCCTACGAGCAGTACTTC,-,-,TRBV6-5,TRBJ2-7
CASSAASYNEQFF,TGCGCCAGCAGCGCGGCGTCCTACAATGAGCAGTTCTTC,-,-,TRBV5-1,TRBJ2-1
CATSRTGDAEQFF,TGTGCCACCAGCAGGACAGGGGATGCTGAGCAGTTCTTC,-,TRBD1,TRBV15,TRBJ2-1